A selection of T cell receptor beta chains follows, all from one sample in a study of CD8+CD57+ T cells in acquired aplastic anemia. From the reads, TCRdb called clonotypes with MiXCR, one entry per CDR3 protein. The table records approximately 120,000 distinct CDR3 sequences, over 30% of them present only once. The sample consisted of sorted CD4+, CD8+, or CD8+CD57+ T cells (not recorded which) from PBMCs. Receptors were obtained from a human donor with aplastic anemia. Both conserved end residues are trimmed from each CDR3.

J | V | CDR3
TRBJ1-6 | TRBV15 | ATSIKTGGTDNSPLH
TRBJ2-5 | TRBV4-1 | ASSQGSGGTRETQY
TRBJ2-5 | TRBV2 | ASSGADRGETQY
TRBJ1-2 | TRBV29-1 | SVPLISGNYGYT
TRBJ1-2 | TRBV10-3 | AISESDRGPEGYT
TRBJ2-6 | TRBV19 | ASSPSNTNSGANVLT
TRBJ2-3 | TRBV15 | ATRRGASTDTQY
TRBJ1-1 | TRBV19 | ASTPGIVGNEAF
TRBJ1-5 | TRBV19 | ASSGSGASQPQH
TRBJ2-1 | TRBV29-1 | SVEYLASSYNEQF
TRBJ2-3 | TRBV25-1 | ASSPGQGFTDTQY
TRBJ2-3 | TRBV9 | ASAWADGTDTQY
TRBJ2-7 | TRBV7-8 | ASSHDGFYEQY
TRBJ2-7 | TRBV9 | ASSARDLAGGRGYEQY
TRBJ1-2 | TRBV2 | ASSEEGLRYGYT
TRBJ1-2 | TRBV19 | ASSLWNRDDGYT
TRBJ1-2 | TRBV3-1 | ASSPSYVIVGYGYT
TRBJ2-1 | TRBV6-1 | ASSFAGTGDNEQF
TRBJ2-1 | TRBV5-5 | ASIRDGSYNEQF
TRBJ2-3 | TRBV10-3 | AISGVAGGITDTQY
TRBJ2-1 | TRBV7-2 | ASSFDSFYNEQF
TRBJ1-1 | TRBV15 | ATSRGGAEGTEAF
TRBJ1-1 | TRBV7-6 | ASSLSALNTEAF
TRBJ1-3 | TRBV3-1 | ASSRSWTGRSGNTIY
TRBJ2-3 | TRBV12-3/TRBV12-4 | ASSLDGGLMNTDRQY
TRBJ2-4 | TRBV5-6 | ASSYGTTSAKNIQY
TRBJ2-2 | TRBV10-1 | ASSDAGVYTGELF
TRBJ2-7 | TRBV27 | ASSLSPTDRTYEQY
TRBJ2-5 | TRBV10-2 | ASSLSAAGQETQY
TRBJ2-2 | TRBV5-1 | ASTENTGELF
TRBJ2-1 | TRBV5-1 | ASSLEGALYNEQF
TRBJ2-6 | TRBV10-3 | AMRDRDTPGSGANVLT
TRBJ1-2 | TRBV15 | ATSRAGGLGGYT
TRBJ1-6 | TRBV30 | AWSVRRGAGFLSPLH
TRBJ2-1 | TRBV10-1 | ASSLSGGSYNEQF
TRBJ1-1 | TRBV15 | AASSEQGRGTEAF
TRBJ2-7 | TRBV25-1 | ASSSGNSYEQY
TRBJ1-1 | TRBV20-1 | SAIKHMNTEAF
TRBJ1-6 | TRBV10-3 | AISAGQGNSPLH
TRBJ1-3 | TRBV19 | ASSIGQLTGNTIY
TRBJ2-3 | TRBV4-1 | ASSQARQLSTDTQY
TRBJ2-7 | TRBV18 | ASSSQGTEREQY
TRBJ2-5 | TRBV6-1 | ASSAGGRETQY
TRBJ2-1 | TRBV7-2 | ASSVAEYNEQF
TRBJ2-7 | TRBV29-1 | SAWWGEQY
TRBJ1-2 | TRBV19 | ASRGDRGGGYT
TRBJ1-5 | TRBV6-5 | ASSYYKNQPQH
TRBJ2-2 | TRBV20-1 | SARVGFGTGELF